The 4 T cell receptor beta chains below were found in one sample sequenced in a study of T cell responses to AZD1222 COVID-19 vaccine. Assay: immunoSEQ multiplex PCR; the TCRdb copy retains only in-frame clones and omits some. This sample has 100,000 to 150,000 clones, with approximately 88% found just once. This specimen was peripheral blood, taken on day 0 of AZD1222 vaccination. The receptor set was obtained from an adult in good health.

This rearrangement joins TRBV6-5 to TRBJ2-1; tentatively, D is TRBD1 or TRBD2 (5 bases each). V lost 2 bases to trimming and J lost 8 bases, with 16 bases between them. There are 15 residues in the CDR3. Germline loops: CDR1 MNHEY, CDR2 SVGAGI. The CDR3 region has the DNA TGTGCCAGCAGTTACACGGGGACCCAGAACTATGAGCAGTTCTTC. This gives the protein CASSYTGTQNYEQFF.

The V gene is TRBV9, the J gene TRBJ2-5, with 14 nucleotides matching TRBD2. Germline CDR1 SGDLS, CDR2 YYNGEE. Losses at the gene ends were 3 bases for V and 3 bases for J; bases not matched to a gene: 4. This CDR3 has 16 residues. The DNA for the CDR3 is TGTGCCAGCAGCGAGAGACTAGCGGGGGGGAAAGAGACCCAGTACTTC. This translates into CASSERLAGGKETQYF.

The count of this clone is one. The chain uses TRBV28 and TRBJ2-7, with D possibly TRBD1 on 5 matching bases. The CDR3 contains 15 residues. CDR1 and CDR2 (germline): MDHEN, SYDVKM. V lost 10 bases, J lost 2 bases, and 21 bases lay in between. The CDR3 is CATSGGFRVAYEQYF. DNA for the CDR3: TGTGCCACCTCAGGTGGATTCAGGGTAGCCTACGAGCAGTACTTC.

Notes on this clone: This same CDR3 is encoded by further DNA sequences in the sample. CDR3 protein: CASSIGGQPQHF. CDR3 DNA: TGTGCCAGTAGTATTGGAGGGCAGCCCCAGCATTTT. The V gene is TRBV19, the J gene TRBJ1-5; no clear D gene. Germline values: CDR1 LNHDA, CDR2 SQIVND (reference sequence). The CDR3 has 12 amino acids. V shed 3 bases and J shed 7 bases, with 7 bases lying between them.